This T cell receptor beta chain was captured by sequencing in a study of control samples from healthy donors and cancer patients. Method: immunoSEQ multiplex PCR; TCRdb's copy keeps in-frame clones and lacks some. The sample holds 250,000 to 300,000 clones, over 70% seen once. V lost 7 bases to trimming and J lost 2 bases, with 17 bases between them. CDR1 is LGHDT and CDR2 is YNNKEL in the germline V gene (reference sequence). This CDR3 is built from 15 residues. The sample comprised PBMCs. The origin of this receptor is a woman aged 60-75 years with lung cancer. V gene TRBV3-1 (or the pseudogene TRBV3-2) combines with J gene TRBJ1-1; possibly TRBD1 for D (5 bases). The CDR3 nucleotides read TGTGCCAGCACCCTTGCCCTGGGGGGTAACACTGAAGCTTTCTTT. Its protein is CASTLALGGNTEAFF.